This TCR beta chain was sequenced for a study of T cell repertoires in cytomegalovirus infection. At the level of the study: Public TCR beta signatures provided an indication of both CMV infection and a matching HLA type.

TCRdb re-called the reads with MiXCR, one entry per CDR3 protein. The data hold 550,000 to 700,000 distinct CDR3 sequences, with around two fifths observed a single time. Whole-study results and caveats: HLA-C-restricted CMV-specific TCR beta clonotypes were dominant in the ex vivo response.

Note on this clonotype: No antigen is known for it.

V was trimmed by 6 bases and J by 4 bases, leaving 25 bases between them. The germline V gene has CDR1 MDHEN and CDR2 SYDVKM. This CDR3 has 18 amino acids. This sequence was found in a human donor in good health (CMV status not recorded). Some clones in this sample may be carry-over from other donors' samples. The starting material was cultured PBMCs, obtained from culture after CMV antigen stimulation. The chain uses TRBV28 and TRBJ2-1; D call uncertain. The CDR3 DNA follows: TGTGCCAGCAGAACCTCCGGACGTACGAGCCCCTTTTACAATGAGCAGTTCTTC. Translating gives CASRTSGRTSPFYNEQFF.